This T cell receptor (beta chain) was profiled in a study of yellow fever vaccine responses in identical twins. Points from the study as a whole: Twins reportedly appeared to share part of their vaccine T cell response while keeping part individual.

Comments on this clonotype: Its antigen is not known.

The CDR3 runs 15 residues. Germline loops: CDR1 LGHNA, CDR2 YSLEER. V shed 2 bases and J 3 bases; nucleotides not matched to a gene: 5. One entry per CDR3 protein results from TCRdb running MiXCR on the RT-PCR reads. The top ten clones hold 3% to 4% of a sample with roughly 7,200 distinct CDR3 sequences, 65% to 85% of them seen once. This chain connects TRBV4-3 to TRBJ2-7, with 9 nucleotides matching TRBD2. Sequences were derived from T cells from blood (PBMCs), unsorted or a sorted subset (not recorded which), sampled before or after yellow fever vaccination (not recorded which). The sequence was collected from a woman between 18 and 29 years old who received the yellow fever vaccine. The CDR3 nucleotides read TGCGCCAGCAGCCAAAGAGAGCGGGGGGACTACGAGCAGTACTTC. The encoded protein is CASSQRERGDYEQYF.